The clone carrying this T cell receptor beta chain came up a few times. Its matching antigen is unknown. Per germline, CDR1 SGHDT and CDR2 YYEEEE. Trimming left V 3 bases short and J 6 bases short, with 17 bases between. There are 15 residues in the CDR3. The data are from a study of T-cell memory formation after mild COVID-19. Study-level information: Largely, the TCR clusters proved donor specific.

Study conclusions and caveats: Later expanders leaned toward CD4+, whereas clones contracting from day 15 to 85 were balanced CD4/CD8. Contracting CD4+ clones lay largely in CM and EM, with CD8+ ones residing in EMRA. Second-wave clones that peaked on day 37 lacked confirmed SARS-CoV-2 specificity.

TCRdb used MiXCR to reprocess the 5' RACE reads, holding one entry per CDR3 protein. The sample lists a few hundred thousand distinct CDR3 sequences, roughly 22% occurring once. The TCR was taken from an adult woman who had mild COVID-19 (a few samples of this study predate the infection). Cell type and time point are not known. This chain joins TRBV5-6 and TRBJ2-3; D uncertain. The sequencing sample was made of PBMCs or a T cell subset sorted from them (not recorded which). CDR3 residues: CASSSQGPATDTQYF. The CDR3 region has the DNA TGTGCCAGCAGCTCCCAAGGGCCGGCTACGGATACGCAGTATTTT.